Here is one T cell receptor beta chain with its context. Antigen unknown. The junction shows a germline mismatch at one end, possibly a read error. Sample-barcoded 5' priming and a J-beta primer mix drove a second PCR of roughly 6 to 12 cycles. TCRdb passed the 5' RACE reads through MiXCR, listing each CDR3 protein once. The data hold 1.5 million to 2 million distinct CDR3 sequences, with roughly 28% observed a single time. This entry belongs to a study of blood T cells in healthy people across ages. Study conclusions and caveats: Any changes in expanded clonotypes were possibly confounded, as donor CMV status remained unknown.

The CDR3 extends over 14 amino acids. The V gene's germline CDR1 is ENHRY and CDR2 SYGVKD. The sequenced sample consisted of blood. The clonotype originates from a woman in her 30s in good health. The chain couples TRBV10-3 to TRBJ1-5; a possible D gene is TRBD1 (6 bases). In DNA form, the CDR3 reads TGTGCCATCAGTGAAGGGGGTAGCGATCAGCCCCAGCATTTT. Encoded protein: CAISEGGSDQPQHF.